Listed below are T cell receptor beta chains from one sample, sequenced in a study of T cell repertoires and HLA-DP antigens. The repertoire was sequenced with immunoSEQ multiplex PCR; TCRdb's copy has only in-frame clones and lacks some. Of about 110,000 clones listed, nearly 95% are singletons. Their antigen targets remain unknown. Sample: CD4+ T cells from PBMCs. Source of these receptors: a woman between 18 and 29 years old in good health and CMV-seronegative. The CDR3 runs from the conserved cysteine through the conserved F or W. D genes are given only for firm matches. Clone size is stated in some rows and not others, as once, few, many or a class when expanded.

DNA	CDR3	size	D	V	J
TGTGCCAGCAGCTTAACCGTCAGAGATACGCAGTATTTT	CASSLTVRDTQYF	-	-	TRBV7-3	TRBJ2-3
TGTGCCAGCTCACCCAGACTAGCGGGAGGGTTCCACAATGAGCAGTTCTTC	CASSPRLAGGFHNEQFF	-	TRBD2	TRBV18	TRBJ2-1
TGTGCCAGCAGTGGACGACTAGCGGGAGAATTCAATGAGCAGTTCTTC	CASSGRLAGEFNEQFF	-	TRBD2	TRBV6-1	TRBJ2-1
TGTGCCTGGACCGGATTTGGGACAGGGGGAATGGAAAAACTGTTTTTT	CAWTGFGTGGMEKLFF	-	TRBD1	TRBV30	TRBJ1-4
TGTGCCATCCGCCTTACCGGGGCCAACACCGGGGAGCTGTTTTTT	CAIRLTGANTGELFF	-	-	TRBV7-9	TRBJ2-2
TGCGCCAGCAGCCAAGAGGGACTAGCGGGGGGTTTCACAGATACGCAGTATTTT	CASSQEGLAGGFTDTQYF	-	TRBD2	TRBV4-1	TRBJ2-3
TGTGCCAGCAGCTTAGAGGTCACCGGGGAGCTGTTTTTT	CASSLEVTGELFF	-	-	TRBV11-3	TRBJ2-2
TGCAGCGTTTGGGACCTTTGGAACACTGAAGCTTTCTTT	CSVWDLWNTEAFF	few	-	TRBV29-1	TRBJ1-1
TGTGCCAGCAGCTTAAGAAGGGGTGTGCAAGAGACCCAGTACTTC	CASSLRRGVQETQYF	once	-	TRBV11-3	TRBJ2-5
TGCGCCAGCAGCCCGGAGTCGTTTAGGGCTACAGATACGCAGTATTTT	CASSPESFRATDTQYF	-	-	TRBV5-1	TRBJ2-3
TGTGCCAGCTCACCAGGGACCCCGGGACAGGGGGCTGCTAATGAAAAACTGTTTTTT	CASSPGTPGQGAANEKLFF	-	TRBD1	TRBV18	TRBJ1-4
TGTGCCAGCAGGGCAAGACAGAATTCACCCCTCCACTTT	CASRARQNSPLHF	-	-	TRBV6-1	TRBJ1-6
TGTGCCAGCAGGGGGGGCTCGGGTATCTACAATGAGCAGTTCTTC	CASRGGSGIYNEQFF	-	-	TRBV7-2	TRBJ2-1
TGTGCCAGCAGTTCCTCAGGGATTTCAGGTTACGAGCAGTACTTC	CASSSSGISGYEQYF	-	-	TRBV28	TRBJ2-7
TGTGCCAGCACCGCATACTCCGAGGGATCGCAGTTCTTC	CASTAYSEGSQFF	once	-	TRBV9	TRBJ2-1
TGTGCCAGCAGTTTAACCGGCAGCTGGAACACTGAAGCTTTCTTT	CASSLTGSWNTEAFF	-	-	TRBV27	TRBJ1-1
TGCGCCAGCAGTTTGGTAGCGGGAGGAGGTTACAATGAGCAGTTCTTC	CASSLVAGGGYNEQFF	-	TRBD2	TRBV5-1	TRBJ2-1
TGTGCCAGCACGGGGGCAGGCGGAGTGGCCCAGTACTTC	CASTGAGGVAQYF	-	-	TRBV6-5	TRBJ2-5
TGCAGCGTTGTGACAGGGTCACAAGATACGCAGTATTTT	CSVVTGSQDTQYF	few	TRBD1	TRBV29-1	TRBJ2-3
TGCGCCAGCAGCACGGGACAGAGAAGAGTTAATGAAAAACTGTTTTTT	CASSTGQRRVNEKLFF	once	TRBD1	TRBV5-1	TRBJ1-4
TGCGCCAGCAGCCAAACACCGGGACAGGGATTGGGAGGCTACACCTTC	CASSQTPGQGLGGYTF	-	TRBD1	TRBV4-1	TRBJ1-2
TGTGCCAGCAGTGAAAGAGGGCGGGAGGGGCGGAATGAGCAGTTCTTC	CASSERGREGRNEQFF	once	TRBD2	TRBV2	TRBJ2-1
TGTGCCAGCAGTGGCAACCAGTGGGGGTACGTCTTGAGCTCCTACAATGAGCAGTTCTTC	CASSGNQWGYVLSSYNEQFF	-	-	TRBV2	TRBJ2-1
TGCGCCAGCAGAGGGGGCGCGTTGACCGGGGAGCTGTTTTTT	CASRGGALTGELFF	-	TRBD1	TRBV5-1	TRBJ2-2
TGTGCCAGCAGCTTCGCACCTTTACAGGGGGGCGAGCAGTACTTC	CASSFAPLQGGEQYF	-	TRBD1	TRBV28	TRBJ2-7
TGTGCCAGCAGTGGGAATTACGGATTAAGCAATCAGCCCCAGCATTTT	CASSGNYGLSNQPQHF	once	-	TRBV6-1	TRBJ1-5
TGTGCCAGCAGTTCCGCCCCGGGGGGCAGGGGGCAGCCCCAGCATTTT	CASSSAPGGRGQPQHF	-	TRBD1	TRBV6-5	TRBJ1-5
TGTGCCAGCAGCACGTGGGGACCTGCGTGGTATGGCTACACCTTC	CASSTWGPAWYGYTF	-	-	TRBV9	TRBJ1-2
TGTGCCAGCAGCTGGGGGGGGCAGGGGACTTCACCCCTCCACTTT	CASSWGGQGTSPLHF	-	-	TRBV6-6	TRBJ1-6